The present TCR beta chain was sequenced within a study of T cell changes during pregnancy in multiple sclerosis. Only in-frame clones appear in the TCRdb table, and some are missing; sequencing was by immunoSEQ multiplex PCR. The sample has tens of thousands of clones, about 92% seen once. With V trimmed by 5 bases and J by 7 bases, 8 bases remained unmatched. CDR3 size: 14 residues. The germline V gene has CDR1 MDHEN and CDR2 SYDVKM. Here the sequenced sample was peripheral blood, taken in the second trimester of pregnancy. This sequence joins TRBV28 and TRBJ2-7, with 10 bases fitting TRBD1. The clonotype was recovered from a female donor in good health, enrolled as a control in a pregnancy study. The CDR3 loop reads CASSPRQGAREQYF. DNA for the CDR3: TGTGCCAGCAGTCCCCGACAGGGGGCTCGGGAGCAGTACTTC. The full variable domain, rest sourced from reference TRBV28 and TRBJ2-7, is DVKVTQSSRYLVKRTGEKVFLECVQDMDHENMFWYRQDPGLGLRLIYFSYDVKMKEKGDIPEGYSVSREKKERFSLILESASTNQTSMYLCASSPRQGAREQYFGPGTRLTVT.